This TCR beta chain was documented in a study of human T cells and chemical hapten exposure. This clonotype showed up many times. Time point noted: patch test 1, 2 weeks after DPC sensitization. Regarding treatment: therapeutic diphenylcyclopropenone sensitization with weekly scalp DPC. MiXCR, applied by TCRdb to the RACE reads, yields one record per CDR3 protein. The profile covers roughly 380,000 distinct CDR3 sequences, with roughly 4.8% appearing a single time and under 3% taken by the ten largest. Germline V lookup: CDR1 SEHNR, CDR2 FQNEAQ (reference sequence). The ends lost 2 bases at V and 5 bases at J; junction bases unmatched: 6. The CDR3 runs 16 residues.

This chain uses TRBV7-9 with TRBJ2-2, with 9 bases lining up with TRBD2. This clonotype was obtained from a woman aged 50 to 65 with alopecia areata. Some clones in this sample may be carry-over from other donors' samples. Sequences were derived from whole blood, sampled in connection with sensitization to the hapten diphenylcyclopropenone (DPC). The CDR3 region has the DNA TGTGCCAGCAGCTTATCTAGCGGGATTGGGACCGGGGAGCTGTTTTTT. Translated: CASSLSSGIGTGELFF.